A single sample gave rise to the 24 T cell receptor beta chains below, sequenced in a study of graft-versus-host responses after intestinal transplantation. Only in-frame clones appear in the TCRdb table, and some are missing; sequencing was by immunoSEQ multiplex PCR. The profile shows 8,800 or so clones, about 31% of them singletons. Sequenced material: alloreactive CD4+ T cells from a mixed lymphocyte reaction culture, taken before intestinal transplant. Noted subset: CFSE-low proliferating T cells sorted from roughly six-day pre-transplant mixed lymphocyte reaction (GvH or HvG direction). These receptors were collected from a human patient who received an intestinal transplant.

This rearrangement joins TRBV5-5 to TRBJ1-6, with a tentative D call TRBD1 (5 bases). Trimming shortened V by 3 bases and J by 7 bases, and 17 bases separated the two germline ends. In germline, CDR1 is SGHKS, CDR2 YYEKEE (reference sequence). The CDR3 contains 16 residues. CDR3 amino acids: CASSSDAGRTNSPLHF. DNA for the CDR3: TGTGCCAGCAGCTCTGACGCGGGACGCACGAATTCACCCCTCCACTTT. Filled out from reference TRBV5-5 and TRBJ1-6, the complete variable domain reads DAGVTQSPTHLIKTRGQQVTLRCSPISGHKSVSWYQQVLGQGPQFIFQYYEKEERGRGNFPDRFSARQFPNYSSELNVNALLLGDSALYLCASSSDAGRTNSPLHFGNGTRLTVT.

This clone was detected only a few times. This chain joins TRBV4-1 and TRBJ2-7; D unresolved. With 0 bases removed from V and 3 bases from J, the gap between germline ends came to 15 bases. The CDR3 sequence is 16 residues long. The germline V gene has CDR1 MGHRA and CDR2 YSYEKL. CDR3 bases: TGCGCCAGCAGCCAAGATATCGGCAGGCCAAGCTACGAGCAGTACTTC. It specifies CASSQDIGRPSYEQYF.

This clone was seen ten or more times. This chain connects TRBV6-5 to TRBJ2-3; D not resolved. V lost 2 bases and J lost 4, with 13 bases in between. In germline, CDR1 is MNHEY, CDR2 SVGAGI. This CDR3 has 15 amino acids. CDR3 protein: CASSYVASFPDTQYF. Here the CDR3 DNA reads TGTGCCAGCAGTTACGTGGCTAGTTTCCCAGATACGCAGTATTTT.

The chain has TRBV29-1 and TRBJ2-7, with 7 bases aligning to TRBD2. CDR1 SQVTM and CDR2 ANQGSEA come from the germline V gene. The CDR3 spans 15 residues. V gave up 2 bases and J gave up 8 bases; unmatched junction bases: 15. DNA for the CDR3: TGCAGCGTTGAAAGTCCCTCTGTGGGGGAGGGAAAGCAGTACTTC. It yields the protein CSVESPSVGEGKQYF.

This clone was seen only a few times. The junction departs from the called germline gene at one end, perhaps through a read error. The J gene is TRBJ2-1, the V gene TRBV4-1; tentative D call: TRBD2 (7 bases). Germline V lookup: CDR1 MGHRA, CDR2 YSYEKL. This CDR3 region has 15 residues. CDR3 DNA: TGTGCCAGCAGCCAAGATGTAGGGGGGGCCGGCGAGCAGTTCTTC. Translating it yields CASSQDVGGAGEQFF.

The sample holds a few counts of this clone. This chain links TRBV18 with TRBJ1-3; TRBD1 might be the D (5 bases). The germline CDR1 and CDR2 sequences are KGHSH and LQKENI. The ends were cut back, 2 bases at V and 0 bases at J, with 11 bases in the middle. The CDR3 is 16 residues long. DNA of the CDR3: TGTGCCAGCTCACCAGCGTCGGGGGGCTCTGGAAACACCATATATTTT. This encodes CASSPASGGSGNTIYF.

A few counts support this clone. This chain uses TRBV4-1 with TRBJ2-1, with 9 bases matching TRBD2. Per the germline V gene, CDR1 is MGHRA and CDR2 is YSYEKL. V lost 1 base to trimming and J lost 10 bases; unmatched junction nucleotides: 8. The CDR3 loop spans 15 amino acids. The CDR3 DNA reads TGCGCCAGCAGCCAAGGGAGTAGCGGGGGACGGGAGCAGTTCTTC. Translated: CASSQGSSGGREQFF.

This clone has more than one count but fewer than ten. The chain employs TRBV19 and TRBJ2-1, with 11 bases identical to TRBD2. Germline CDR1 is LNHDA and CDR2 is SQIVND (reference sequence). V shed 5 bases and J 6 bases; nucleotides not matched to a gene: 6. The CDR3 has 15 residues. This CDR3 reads CASSLWLAGGNEQFF. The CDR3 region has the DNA TGTGCCAGTAGTCTCTGGCTAGCGGGGGGCAATGAGCAGTTCTTC.

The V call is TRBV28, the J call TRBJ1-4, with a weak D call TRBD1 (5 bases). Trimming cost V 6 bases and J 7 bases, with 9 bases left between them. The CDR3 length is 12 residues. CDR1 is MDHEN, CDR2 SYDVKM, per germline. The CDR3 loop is CASSWGGEKLFF. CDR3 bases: TGTGCCAGCAGCTGGGGGGGTGAAAAACTGTTTTTT.

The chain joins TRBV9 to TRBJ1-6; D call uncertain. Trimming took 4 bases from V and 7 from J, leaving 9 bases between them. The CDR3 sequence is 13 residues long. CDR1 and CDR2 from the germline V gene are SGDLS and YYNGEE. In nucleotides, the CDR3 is TGTGCCAGCAGCCCCGATCAGAATTCACCCCTCCACTTT. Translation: CASSPDQNSPLHF.

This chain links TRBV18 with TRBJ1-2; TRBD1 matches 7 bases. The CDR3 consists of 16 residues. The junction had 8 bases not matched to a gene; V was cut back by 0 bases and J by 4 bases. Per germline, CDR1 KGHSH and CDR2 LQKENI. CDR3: CASSPPEGARAYGYTF. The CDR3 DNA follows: TGTGCCAGCTCACCACCGGAGGGGGCGAGGGCCTATGGCTACACCTTC.

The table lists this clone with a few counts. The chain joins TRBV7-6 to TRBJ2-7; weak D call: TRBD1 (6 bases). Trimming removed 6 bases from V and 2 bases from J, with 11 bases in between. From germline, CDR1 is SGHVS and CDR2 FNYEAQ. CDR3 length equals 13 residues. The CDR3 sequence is CASSQDSPYEQYF. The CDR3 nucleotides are TGTGCCAGCAGTCAGGACAGTCCCTACGAGCAGTACTTC. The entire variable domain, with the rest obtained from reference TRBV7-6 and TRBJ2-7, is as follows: GAGVSQSPRYKVTKRGQDVALRCDPISGHVSLYWYRQALGQGPEFLTYFNYEAQQDKSGLPNDRFSAERPEGSISTLTIQRTEQRDSAMYRCASSQDSPYEQYFGPGTRLTVT.

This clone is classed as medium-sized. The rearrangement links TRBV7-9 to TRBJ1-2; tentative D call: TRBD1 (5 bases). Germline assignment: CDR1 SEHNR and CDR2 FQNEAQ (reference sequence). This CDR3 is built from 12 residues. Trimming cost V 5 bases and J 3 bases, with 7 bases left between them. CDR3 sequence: CASSQGDYGYTF. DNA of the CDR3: TGTGCCAGCAGCCAGGGTGACTATGGCTACACCTTC.

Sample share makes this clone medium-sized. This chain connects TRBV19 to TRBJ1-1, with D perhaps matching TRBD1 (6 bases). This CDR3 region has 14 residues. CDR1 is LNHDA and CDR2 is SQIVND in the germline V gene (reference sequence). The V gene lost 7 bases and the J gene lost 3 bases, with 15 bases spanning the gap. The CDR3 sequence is CASTAGAPYTEAFF. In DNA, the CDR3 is TGTGCCAGTACCGCGGGGGCCCCGTACACTGAAGCTTTCTTT.

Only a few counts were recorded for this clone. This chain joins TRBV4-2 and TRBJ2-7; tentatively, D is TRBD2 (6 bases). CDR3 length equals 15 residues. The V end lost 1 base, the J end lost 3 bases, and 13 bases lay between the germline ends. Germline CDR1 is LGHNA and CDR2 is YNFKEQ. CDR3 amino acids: CASSQAGLLYYEQYF. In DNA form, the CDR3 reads TGTGCCAGCAGCCAAGCGGGACTCCTCTACTACGAGCAGTACTTC.

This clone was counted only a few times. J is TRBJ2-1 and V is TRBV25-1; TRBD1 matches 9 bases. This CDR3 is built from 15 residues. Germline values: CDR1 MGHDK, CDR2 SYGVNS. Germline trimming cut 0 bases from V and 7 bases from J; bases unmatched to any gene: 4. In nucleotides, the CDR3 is TGTGCCAGCAGTGAATATCGGGACAGGGCGAATGAGCAGTTCTTC. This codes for CASSEYRDRANEQFF. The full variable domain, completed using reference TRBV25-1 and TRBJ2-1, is EADIYQTPRYLVIGTGKKITLECSQTMGHDKMYWYQQDPGMELHLIHYSYGVNSTEKGDLSSESTVSRIRTEHFPLTLESARPSHTSQYLCASSEYRDRANEQFFGPGTRLTVL.

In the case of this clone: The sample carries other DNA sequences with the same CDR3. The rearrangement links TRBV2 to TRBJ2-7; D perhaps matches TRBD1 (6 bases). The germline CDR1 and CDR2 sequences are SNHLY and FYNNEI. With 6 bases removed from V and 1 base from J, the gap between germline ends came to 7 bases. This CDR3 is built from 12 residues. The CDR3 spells CASRQGSYEQYF. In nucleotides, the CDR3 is TGTGCCAGCAGACAGGGTTCCTACGAGCAGTACTTC.

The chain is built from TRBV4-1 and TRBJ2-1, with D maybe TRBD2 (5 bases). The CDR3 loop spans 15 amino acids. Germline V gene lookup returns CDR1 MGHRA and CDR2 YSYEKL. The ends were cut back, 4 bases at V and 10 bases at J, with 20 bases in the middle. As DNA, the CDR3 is TGCGCCAGCAGCCCCAGCCGGGGAGCCTACGAGGAGCAGTTCTTC. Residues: CASSPSRGAYEEQFF.

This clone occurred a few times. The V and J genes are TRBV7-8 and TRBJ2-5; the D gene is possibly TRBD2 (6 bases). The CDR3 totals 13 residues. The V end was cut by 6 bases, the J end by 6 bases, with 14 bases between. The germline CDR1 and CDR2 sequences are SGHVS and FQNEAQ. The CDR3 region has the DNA TGTGCCAGCAGTGTAGTGGGGAGGAAGACCCAGTACTTC. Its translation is CASSVVGRKTQYF.

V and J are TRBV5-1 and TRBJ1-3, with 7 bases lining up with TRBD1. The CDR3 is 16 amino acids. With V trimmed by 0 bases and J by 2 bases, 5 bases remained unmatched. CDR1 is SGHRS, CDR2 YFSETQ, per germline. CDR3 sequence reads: CASSLALTGAGNTIYF. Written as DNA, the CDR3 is TGCGCCAGCAGCTTGGCCCTAACAGGGGCTGGAAACACCATATATTTT.

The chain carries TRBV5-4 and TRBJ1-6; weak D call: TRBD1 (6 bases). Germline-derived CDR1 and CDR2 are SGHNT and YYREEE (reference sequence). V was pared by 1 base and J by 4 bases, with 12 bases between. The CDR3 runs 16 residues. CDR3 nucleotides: TGTGCCAGCAGCTTGAATGGGGGCGCGTATAATTCACCCCTCCACTTT. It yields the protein CASSLNGGAYNSPLHF. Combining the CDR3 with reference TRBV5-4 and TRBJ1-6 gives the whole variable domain ETGVTQSPTHLIKTRGQQVTLRCSSQSGHNTVSWYQQALGQGPQFIFQYYREEENGRGNFPPRFSGLQFPNYSSELNVNALELDDSALYLCASSLNGGAYNSPLHFGNGTRLTVT.

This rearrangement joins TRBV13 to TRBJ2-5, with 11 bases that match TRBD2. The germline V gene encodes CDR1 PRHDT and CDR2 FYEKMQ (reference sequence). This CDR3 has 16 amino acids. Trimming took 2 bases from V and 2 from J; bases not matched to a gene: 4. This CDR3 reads CASSLLLAGGQETQYF. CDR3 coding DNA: TGTGCCAGCAGCTTACTGCTAGCGGGAGGACAAGAGACCCAGTACTTC.

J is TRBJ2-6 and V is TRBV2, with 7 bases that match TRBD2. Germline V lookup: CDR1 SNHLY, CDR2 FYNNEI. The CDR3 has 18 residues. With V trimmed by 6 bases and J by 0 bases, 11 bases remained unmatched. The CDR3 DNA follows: TGTGCCAGCAGGACCCGGGGAGGGATCAGCTCTGGGGCCAACGTCCTGACTTTC. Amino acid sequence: CASRTRGGISSGANVLTF.

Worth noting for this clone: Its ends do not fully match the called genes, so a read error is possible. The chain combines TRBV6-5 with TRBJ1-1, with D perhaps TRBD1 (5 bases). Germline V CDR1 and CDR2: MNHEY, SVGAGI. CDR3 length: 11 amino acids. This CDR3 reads CASSYGTEAFF. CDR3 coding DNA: TGTGCCAGCAGTTACGGGACTGAGGCTTTCTTT.